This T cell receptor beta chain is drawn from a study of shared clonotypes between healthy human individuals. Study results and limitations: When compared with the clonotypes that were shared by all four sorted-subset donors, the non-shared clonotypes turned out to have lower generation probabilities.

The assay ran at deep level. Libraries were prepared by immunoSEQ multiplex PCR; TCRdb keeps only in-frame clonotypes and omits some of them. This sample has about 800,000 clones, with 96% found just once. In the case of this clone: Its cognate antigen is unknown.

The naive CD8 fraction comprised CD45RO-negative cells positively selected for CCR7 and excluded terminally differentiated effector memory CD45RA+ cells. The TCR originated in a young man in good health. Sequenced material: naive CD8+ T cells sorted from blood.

The CDR3 sequence: CALQGAGSYEQYF. In DNA form, the CDR3 reads TGTGCCTTACAGGGGGCCGGCTCCTACGAGCAGTACTTC. The chain combines TRBV30 with TRBJ2-7; 9 nucleotides agree with TRBD1. This CDR3 spans 13 amino acids. V shed 7 bases, J shed 0 bases, and the junction held 4 bases outside the gene matches. CDR1 and CDR2 (germline): GTSNPN, SVGIG (reference sequence).